This entry lists 22 T cell receptor beta chains sequenced from one sample in a study of blood T cell repertoires in COVID-19 (dated by TCRdb to about 2020). Preparation of the library involved the immunoSEQ multiplex PCR assay. Entries here come from immuneACCESS through TCRdb and include only in-frame sequences with V and J called. Some clones fail to appear in such tables; in the studies checked, an unresolved V gene covers under half of the shortfall, and the cause of the remainder is unknown. Recorded for this sample are about 130,000 clones; roughly 79% of them occurred a single time. The ten largest clones take up around 18% of the sample. The sequenced sample was peripheral blood. All receptors come from a man older than 75 with acute or convalescent COVID-19.

The chain links TRBV18 to TRBJ1-2, with no clear D. Germline V lookup: CDR1 KGHSH, CDR2 LQKENI. V lost 3 bases and J lost 0, with 14 bases in between. CDR3 length: 16 amino acids. The CDR3 reads CASSPARIVSNYGYTF. The DNA of the CDR3 is TGTGCCAGCTCACCTGCGAGGATCGTTTCTAACTATGGCTACACCTTC.

V and J are TRBV15 and TRBJ1-1; 7 positions agree with TRBD1. The germline CDR1 and CDR2 sequences are LNHNV and YYDKDF (reference sequence). With 1 base clipped from V and 1 base from J, the junction kept 18 bases outside the gene matches. The CDR3 contains 20 residues. CDR3 sequence reads: CATSRGRQGLFYRTNTEAFF. Here the CDR3 DNA reads TGTGCCACCAGCAGAGGACGACAGGGTTTGTTCTATAGGACGAACACTGAAGCTTTCTTT.

This chain joins TRBV7-2 and TRBJ2-1; 7 bases match TRBD1. Germline lookup yields CDR1 SGHTA and CDR2 FQGNSA. This CDR3 contains 16 residues. V shed 5 bases and J 5 bases; nucleotides not matched to a gene: 12. The CDR3 bases are TGTGCCAGCAGCCCCCACCAAGACAGGGTTGACAATGAGCAGTTCTTC. Protein sequence: CASSPHQDRVDNEQFF.

This clone occurred a few times. The rearrangement links TRBV5-1 to TRBJ2-3; 9 positions agree with TRBD1. Unmatched junction bases numbered 6, after V lost 3 bases and J lost 7 bases. CDR1 and CDR2 (germline): SGHRS, YFSETQ. The CDR3 spans 14 residues. The CDR3 reads CASSSGQGGYTQYF. The CDR3 nucleotides read TGCGCCAGCAGCTCGGGACAGGGAGGATATACGCAGTATTTT.

V is TRBV27 and J is TRBJ2-1; D possibly corresponds to TRBD1 (6 bases). From germline, CDR1 is MNHEY and CDR2 SMNVEV (reference sequence). Trimming took 9 bases from V and 0 from J, leaving 15 bases between them. The CDR3 covers 15 residues. This chain's CDR3 is CARSAGESSYNEQFF. CDR3 DNA: TGTGCCAGATCTGCAGGGGAGAGCTCCTACAATGAGCAGTTCTTC.

V usage is TRBV2 and J usage is TRBJ2-7, with TRBD1 matching 7 bases. The CDR3 is made up of 14 amino acids. The germline V gene has CDR1 SNHLY and CDR2 FYNNEI. The V gene end was trimmed by 7 bases and the J gene end by 2 bases; junction bases not matched to a gene: 8. CDR3 in amino acids: CASTPQGNPYEQYF. DNA for the CDR3: TGTGCCAGCACCCCACAGGGGAACCCCTACGAGCAGTACTTC.

This clone has only one observation. V usage is TRBV5-6 and J usage is TRBJ2-7; D is undetermined. The CDR3 is 13 amino acids. V was cut by 2 bases and J by 6 bases, with 12 bases left in between. The V gene's germline CDR1 is SGHDT and CDR2 YYEEEE. DNA of the CDR3: TGTGCCAGCAGCTTACCAGTAAATACCGAGCAGTACTTC. Translation: CASSLPVNTEQYF.

This chain connects TRBV23-1 to TRBJ2-7, with 7 bases identical to TRBD1. TRBV23-1 is sorted into the ORF group, with uncertain function. CDR3 size: 18 residues. Trimming cost V 2 bases and J 2 bases; bases outside gene matches: 15. The CDR3 nucleotides read TGCGCCAGCAGTCAAAGACAGGGTGTGCGGTTGGTGGCCTACGAGCAGTACTTC. As protein: CASSQRQGVRLVAYEQYF.

V usage is TRBV7-8 and J usage is TRBJ1-6, with unresolved D. This CDR3 region has 12 residues. From germline, CDR1 is SGHVS and CDR2 FQNEAQ. Trimming took off 1 base at V and 12 bases at J, with 7 bases between the two ends. CDR3 bases: TGTGCCAGCAGCTTAGACGACAAACCCCTCCACTTT. Its translation is CASSLDDKPLHF.

This rearrangement joins TRBV5-1 to TRBJ1-6; D gene ambiguous. With 0 bases removed from V and 4 bases from J, the gap between germline ends came to 5 bases. This CDR3 spans 14 amino acids. The germline V gene encodes CDR1 SGHRS and CDR2 YFSETQ. CDR3 residues: CASSLGGYNSPLHF. The CDR3, as DNA: TGCGCCAGCAGCTTGGGCGGGTATAATTCACCCCTCCACTTT.

In this sample, this clone is medium-sized. The CDR3 bases are TGTGCCAGCAGTTCCAGATCCCCAGGGATGGGGTATGGCTACACCTTC. It specifies CASSSRSPGMGYGYTF. The chain uses TRBV6-5 and TRBJ1-2; TRBD1 might be the D (5 bases). Germline CDR1 reads MNHEY; CDR2 reads SVGAGI. The CDR3 is 16 residues long. With 4 bases removed from V and 5 bases from J, the gap between germline ends came to 20 bases.

The chain combines TRBV19 with TRBJ2-1; D is possibly TRBD1 (5 bases). The V end lost 3 bases, the J end lost 4 bases, and 13 bases lay between the germline ends. CDR1 is LNHDA, CDR2 SQIVND, per germline (reference sequence). This CDR3 is built from 15 residues. In DNA form, the CDR3 reads TGTGCCAGTAGTATGAAGGGGCTTCAGTACAATGAGCAGTTCTTC. This translates into CASSMKGLQYNEQFF.

The rearrangement joins TRBV24-1 to TRBJ2-1; 10 bases are shared with TRBD2. CDR1 is KGHDR, CDR2 SFDVKD, per germline. This CDR3 comprises 15 residues. The ends lost 3 bases at V and 7 bases at J; junction bases unmatched: 5. CDR3 DNA sequence: TGTGCCACCAGTGATGCAGCGGGGGGGCGAAATGAGCAGTTCTTC. Encoded protein: CATSDAAGGRNEQFF.

The chain is built from TRBV29-1 and TRBJ1-1; 8 positions match TRBD1. V was pared by 4 bases and J by 3 bases, with 10 bases of the junction left unmatched. Germline assignment: CDR1 SQVTM and CDR2 ANQGSEA. This CDR3 is 15 amino acids long. In nucleotides, the CDR3 is TGCAGCGTTGGATCAGGACAGGGTGGGGACACTGAAGCTTTCTTT. It is translated as CSVGSGQGGDTEAFF. The entire variable domain, with the rest obtained from reference TRBV29-1 and TRBJ1-1, is as follows: SAVISQKPSRDICQRGTSLTIQCQVDSQVTMMFWYRQQPGQSLTLIATANQGSEATYESGFVIDKFPISRPNLTFSTLTVSNMSPEDSSIYLCSVGSGQGGDTEAFFGQGTRLTVV.

Remarks on this clone: Other DNA sequences in this specimen translate into the identical CDR3. This chain links TRBV5-6 with TRBJ1-2; a possible D gene is TRBD1 (5 bases). V gave up 4 bases and J gave up 4 bases, with 11 bases separating them. Germline V CDR1 and CDR2: SGHDT, YYEEEE. This CDR3 region has 13 residues. CDR3: CASSLAGGYGYTF. The DNA for the CDR3 is TGTGCCAGCAGCCTTGCGGGGGGCTATGGCTACACCTTC.

About this clone itself: Other DNA sequences from this sample encode an identical CDR3 as well. The J gene is TRBJ1-6, the V gene TRBV10-3; 9 positions match TRBD1. V gave up 2 bases and J gave up 4 bases; unmatched junction bases: 0. CDR3 length: 15 residues. Germline V gene sequence: CDR1 ENHRY, CDR2 SYGVKD. The CDR3 DNA follows: TGTGCCATCAGTGAGGGACAGGGGTATAATTCACCCCTCCACTTT. This sequence encodes CAISEGQGYNSPLHF.

The CDR3 reads CASGIMETQYF. As DNA, the CDR3 is TGTGCCAGCGGCATTATGGAGACCCAGTACTTC. The chain employs TRBV7-2 and TRBJ2-5; no definite D call. Germline V CDR1 and CDR2: SGHTA, FQGNSA. This CDR3 has 11 amino acids. V lost 8 bases and J 5 bases, leaving 9 bases between the germline ends. Filled out from reference TRBV7-2 and TRBJ2-5, the complete variable domain reads GAGVSQSPSNKVTEKGKDVELRCDPISGHTALYWYRQSLGQGLEFLIYFQGNSAPDKSGLPSDRFSAERTGGSVSTLTIQRTQQEDSAVYLCASGIMETQYFGPGTRLLVL.

The rearrangement links TRBV4-1 to TRBJ2-2; D might be TRBD1 (5 bases). The V end was cut by 0 bases, the J end by 0 bases, with 11 bases between. CDR1 and CDR2 from the germline V gene are MGHRA and YSYEKL. This CDR3 is built from 17 residues. As DNA, the CDR3 is TGCGCCAGCAGCCAAGATGGACAATCCGCGAACACCGGGGAGCTGTTTTTT. Residues: CASSQDGQSANTGELFF.

This clone showed up just a few times. The J gene is TRBJ2-5, the V gene TRBV7-8; TRBD1 agrees at 7 bases. This CDR3 spans 15 amino acids. Germline V gene lookup returns CDR1 SGHVS and CDR2 FQNEAQ. The trim removed 4 bases at V and 2 bases at J, leaving 7 bases unmatched. The CDR3: CASSSGQISQETQYF. DNA of the CDR3: TGTGCCAGCAGCTCGGGACAGATTTCTCAAGAGACCCAGTACTTC.

CDR3 bases: TGCAGCACTGTTGAGGGGGCGCGGAGTGGCTACACCTTC. Protein product: CSTVEGARSGYTF. This chain uses TRBV29-1 with TRBJ1-2; TRBD1 agrees at 7 bases. The CDR3 sequence is 13 residues long. CDR1 and CDR2 (germline): SQVTM, ANQGSEA. V dropped 8 bases and J dropped 7; count of bases not matched to a gene: 13.

This chain joins TRBV19 and TRBJ1-6, with 9 bases lining up with TRBD1. Germline loops: CDR1 LNHDA, CDR2 SQIVND (reference sequence). With 3 bases clipped from V and 7 bases from J, the junction kept 4 bases outside the gene matches. The CDR3 spans 15 residues. In DNA, the CDR3 is TGTGCCAGTAGTATGCGGGGACAGGGCAATTCACCCCTCCACTTT. Its protein product is CASSMRGQGNSPLHF.

This clone was found once. The rearrangement links TRBV3-1 (or the pseudogene TRBV3-2) to TRBJ2-3; D is possibly TRBD1 (5 bases). Germline V gives CDR1 LGHDT, CDR2 YNNKEL (reference sequence). The CDR3 extends over 15 amino acids. V was pared by 5 bases and J by 0 bases, with 12 bases between. CDR3 amino acids: CASSRQPSSTDTQYF. The CDR3 DNA reads TGTGCCAGCAGCAGACAGCCAAGTAGCACAGATACGCAGTATTTT.